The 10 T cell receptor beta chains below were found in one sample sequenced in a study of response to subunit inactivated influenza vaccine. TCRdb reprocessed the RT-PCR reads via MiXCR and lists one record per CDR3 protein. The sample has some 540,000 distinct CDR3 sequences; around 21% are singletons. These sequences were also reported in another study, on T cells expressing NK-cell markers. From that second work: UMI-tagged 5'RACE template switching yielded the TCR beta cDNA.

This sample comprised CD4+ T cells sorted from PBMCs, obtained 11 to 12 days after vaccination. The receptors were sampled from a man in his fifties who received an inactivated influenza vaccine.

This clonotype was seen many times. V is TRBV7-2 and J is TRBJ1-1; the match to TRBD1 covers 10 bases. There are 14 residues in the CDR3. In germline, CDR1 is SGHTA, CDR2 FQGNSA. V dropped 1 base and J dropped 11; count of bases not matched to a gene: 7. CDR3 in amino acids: CASSLVLGQGRAFF. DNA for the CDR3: TGTGCCAGCAGCTTAGTCCTGGGACAGGGGCGGGCTTTCTTT.

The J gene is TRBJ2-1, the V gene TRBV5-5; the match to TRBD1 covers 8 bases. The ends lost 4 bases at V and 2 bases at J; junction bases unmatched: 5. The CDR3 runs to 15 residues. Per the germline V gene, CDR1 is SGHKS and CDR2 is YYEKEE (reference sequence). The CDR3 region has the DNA TGTGCCAGCAGCGGAGGACAGGGCCCCTACAATGAGCAGTTCTTC. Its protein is CASSGGQGPYNEQFF.

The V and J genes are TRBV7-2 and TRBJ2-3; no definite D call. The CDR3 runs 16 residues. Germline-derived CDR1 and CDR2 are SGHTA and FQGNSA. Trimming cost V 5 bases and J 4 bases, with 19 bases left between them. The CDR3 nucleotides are TGTGCCAGCAGCCTTCCCGGGCCCGCCGCGGCAGATACGCAGTATTTT. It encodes CASSLPGPAAADTQYF.

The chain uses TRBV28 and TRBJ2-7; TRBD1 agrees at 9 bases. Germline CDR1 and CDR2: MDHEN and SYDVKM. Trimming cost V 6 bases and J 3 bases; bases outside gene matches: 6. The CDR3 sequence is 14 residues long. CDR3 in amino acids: CASRPTGGYYEQYF. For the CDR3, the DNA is TGTGCCAGCAGGCCCACAGGGGGCTACTACGAGCAGTACTTC.

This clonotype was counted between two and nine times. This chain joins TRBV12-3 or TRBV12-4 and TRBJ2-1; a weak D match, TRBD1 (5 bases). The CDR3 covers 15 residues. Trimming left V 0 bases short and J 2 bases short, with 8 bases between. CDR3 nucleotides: TGTGCCAGCAGTTTAGCAGGGGTCACCTACAATGAGCAGTTCTTC. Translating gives CASSLAGVTYNEQFF.

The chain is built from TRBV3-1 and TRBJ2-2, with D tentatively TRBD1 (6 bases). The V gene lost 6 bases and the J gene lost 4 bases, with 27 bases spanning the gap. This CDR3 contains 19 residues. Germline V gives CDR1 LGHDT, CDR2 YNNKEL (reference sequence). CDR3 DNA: TGTGCCAGCAGACCTCATGTAGCCGTAGGGGGTTTTGGCACCGGGGAGCTGTTTTTT. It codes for CASRPHVAVGGFGTGELFF.

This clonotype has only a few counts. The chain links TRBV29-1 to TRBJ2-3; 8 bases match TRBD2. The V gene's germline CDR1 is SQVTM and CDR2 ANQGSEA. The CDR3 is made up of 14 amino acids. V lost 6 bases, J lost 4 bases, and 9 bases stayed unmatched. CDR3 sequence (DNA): TGCAGCGTCCTCGGGGGGGGGCCGGCAGATACGCAGTATTTT. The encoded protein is CSVLGGGPADTQYF.

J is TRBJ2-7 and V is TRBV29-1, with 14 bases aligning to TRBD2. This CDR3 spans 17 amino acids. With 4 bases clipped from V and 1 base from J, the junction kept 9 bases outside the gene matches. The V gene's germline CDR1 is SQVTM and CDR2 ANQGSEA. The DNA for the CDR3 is TGCAGCGTTGGCCTATTGACTAGCGGGAGGGGTTCCTACGAGCAGTACTTC. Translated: CSVGLLTSGRGSYEQYF.

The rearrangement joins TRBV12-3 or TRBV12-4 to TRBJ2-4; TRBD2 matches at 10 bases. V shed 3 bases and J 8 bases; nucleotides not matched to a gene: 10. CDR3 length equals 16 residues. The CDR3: CASSFRERGGAYIQYF. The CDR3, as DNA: TGTGCCAGCAGTTTCCGGGAGCGGGGGGGTGCATACATTCAGTACTTC.

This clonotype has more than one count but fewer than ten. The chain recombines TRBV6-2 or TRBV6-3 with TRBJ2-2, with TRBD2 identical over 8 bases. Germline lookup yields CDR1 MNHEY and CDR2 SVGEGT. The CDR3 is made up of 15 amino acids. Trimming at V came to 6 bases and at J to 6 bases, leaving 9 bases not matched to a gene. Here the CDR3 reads CASRVASGWSGELFF. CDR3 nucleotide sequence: TGTGCCAGCAGGGTGGCTAGCGGGTGGTCCGGGGAGCTGTTTTTT.